A selection of T cell receptor beta chains follows, all from one sample in a study of Graves' ophthalmopathy and Graves' hyperthyroidism. TCRdb ran MiXCR on the multiplex PCR reads and lists one entry per CDR3 protein. Of fewer than 600,000 distinct CDR3 sequences listed, around 15% are singletons. The source material was blood. These receptors originate from a woman aged 25 to 39 with Graves' ophthalmopathy. CDR3s include the opening cysteine and the closing phenylalanine or tryptophan. A D gene is named only where the DNA matches it firmly. Clone sizes are given selectively: once, few, many, or a class where the clone is expanded.

cdr3_nt: TGTGCCAGTAGTCCCCGATCAGGGAATTCTAACACTGAAGCTTTCTTT
cdr3_aa: CASSPRSGNSNTEAFF
j_call: TRBJ1-1
v_call: TRBV19
clone_size: -
cdr3_length: 16
d_call: -

cdr3_nt: TGTGCCAGCACTATGCAAGTGAACACCGGGGAGCTGTTTTTT
cdr3_aa: CASTMQVNTGELFF
j_call: TRBJ2-2
v_call: TRBV11-2
clone_size: many
cdr3_length: 14
d_call: -

cdr3_nt: TGTGCCAGCTCACCAACACAGGGTCGGGAGACCCAGTACTTC
cdr3_aa: CASSPTQGRETQYF
j_call: TRBJ2-5
v_call: TRBV18
clone_size: -
cdr3_length: 14
d_call: -

cdr3_nt: TGTGCCAGCAGCCAATTCGGCACTGAAGCTTTCTTT
cdr3_aa: CASSQFGTEAFF
j_call: TRBJ1-1
v_call: TRBV16
clone_size: -
cdr3_length: 12
d_call: -

cdr3_nt: TGTGCTAGCAGCTACTCGGACTCGCCCTCCTACGAGCAGTACTTC
cdr3_aa: CASSYSDSPSYEQYF
j_call: TRBJ2-7
v_call: TRBV7-7
clone_size: many
cdr3_length: 15
d_call: -

cdr3_nt: TGTGCCAGCAGTTACCGGCGGCCAATCAATCAGCCCCAGCATTTT
cdr3_aa: CASSYRRPINQPQHF
j_call: TRBJ1-5
v_call: TRBV6-5
clone_size: many
cdr3_length: 15
d_call: -

cdr3_nt: TGTGCCTGGAGTACAGGGGGCCAGCCCCAGCATTTT
cdr3_aa: CAWSTGGQPQHF
j_call: TRBJ1-5
v_call: TRBV30
clone_size: few
cdr3_length: 12
d_call: TRBD1

cdr3_nt: TGTGCCAGCGGAAGGACTAGCGGGAGTTTCGGCACCGGGGAGCTGTTTTTT
cdr3_aa: CASGRTSGSFGTGELFF
j_call: TRBJ2-2
v_call: TRBV5-6
clone_size: few
cdr3_length: 17
d_call: TRBD2

cdr3_nt: TGCAGTGCTAGAGATTTGCAGCTTAGGGGTAATTCACCCCTCCACTTT
cdr3_aa: CSARDLQLRGNSPLHF
j_call: TRBJ1-6
v_call: TRBV20-1
clone_size: many
cdr3_length: 16
d_call: -

cdr3_nt: TGTGCTAGTGGTCCCTACCGACAGGGCGGGGAGACCCAGTACTTC
cdr3_aa: CASGPYRQGGETQYF
j_call: TRBJ2-5
v_call: TRBV12-5
clone_size: many
cdr3_length: 15
d_call: TRBD1

cdr3_nt: TGTGCCAGCAGCCAGGTTGTAGCGGGGGGTGACACCGGGGAGCTGTTTTTT
cdr3_aa: CASSQVVAGGDTGELFF
j_call: TRBJ2-2
v_call: TRBV12-3/TRBV12-4
clone_size: many
cdr3_length: 17
d_call: TRBD2

cdr3_nt: TGCAGTGCTAGACCCGGAGCACGGGGTCCGAACACCGGGGAGCTGTTTTTT
cdr3_aa: CSARPGARGPNTGELFF
j_call: TRBJ2-2
v_call: TRBV20-1
clone_size: -
cdr3_length: 17
d_call: -

cdr3_nt: TGTGCCAGCAGCTTAGAAGGGGACAGGTCCTACGAGCAGTACTTC
cdr3_aa: CASSLEGDRSYEQYF
j_call: TRBJ2-7
v_call: TRBV7-8
clone_size: many
cdr3_length: 15
d_call: TRBD1

cdr3_nt: TGTGCCAGCAGTTCTGGCGGGACAGGTGGTAGTGAGCAGTACTTC
cdr3_aa: CASSSGGTGGSEQYF
j_call: TRBJ2-7
v_call: TRBV12-3/TRBV12-4
clone_size: many
cdr3_length: 15
d_call: TRBD1

cdr3_nt: TGTGCCAGCAACGCGGGACCGACCCAGTATTTT
cdr3_aa: CASNAGPTQYF
j_call: TRBJ2-3
v_call: TRBV12-3/TRBV12-4
clone_size: many
cdr3_length: 11
d_call: -

cdr3_nt: TGCGCCAGCAGCTTCCAACGTGCAGGGGGCACTGAAGCTTTCTTT
cdr3_aa: CASSFQRAGGTEAFF
j_call: TRBJ1-1
v_call: TRBV5-1
clone_size: many
cdr3_length: 15
d_call: TRBD1

cdr3_nt: TGTGCCAGCAGTTCAACAGGGGTCCGAAACACCATATATTTT
cdr3_aa: CASSSTGVRNTIYF
j_call: TRBJ1-3
v_call: TRBV27
clone_size: -
cdr3_length: 14
d_call: TRBD1

cdr3_nt: TGTGCCAGCACCTACCGGGCGGACGCTGAAGCTTTCTTT
cdr3_aa: CASTYRADAEAFF
j_call: TRBJ1-1
v_call: TRBV6-1
clone_size: many
cdr3_length: 13
d_call: -

cdr3_nt: TGCAGTGCCCCCCGACGACAGGGAATCAACGAGCAGTACTTC
cdr3_aa: CSAPRRQGINEQYF
j_call: TRBJ2-7
v_call: TRBV20-1
clone_size: many
cdr3_length: 14
d_call: TRBD1

cdr3_nt: TGCAGTGCTAGAGATTTGATAGGGGGAGTCAATCAGCCCCAGCATTTT
cdr3_aa: CSARDLIGGVNQPQHF
j_call: TRBJ1-5
v_call: TRBV20-1
clone_size: many
cdr3_length: 16
d_call: -

cdr3_nt: TGCGCCAGCAGCCTAAACCGGGGCCACGCATCACCCCTCCACTTT
cdr3_aa: CASSLNRGHASPLHF
j_call: TRBJ1-6
v_call: TRBV5-1
clone_size: many
cdr3_length: 15
d_call: -

cdr3_nt: TGTGCCAGCAGTTTATTACGGGGGCTCACCGGGGAGCTGTTTTTT
cdr3_aa: CASSLLRGLTGELFF
j_call: TRBJ2-2
v_call: TRBV27
clone_size: -
cdr3_length: 15
d_call: -

cdr3_nt: TGTGCCAGCAGCCGAGACGGACAGGGACGCGAGCAGTACTTC
cdr3_aa: CASSRDGQGREQYF
j_call: TRBJ2-7
v_call: TRBV7-2
clone_size: many
cdr3_length: 14
d_call: TRBD1